This T cell receptor beta chain was identified during a study of neurological immune-mediated disorders. This clonotype was observed at least ten times. The germline V gene has CDR1 DFQATT and CDR2 SNEGSKA (reference sequence). Trimming removed 7 bases at V and 5 bases at J, with 11 bases between. The CDR3 runs to 11 residues. This sample's time point: longitudinal time-point 1 (baseline). One entry per CDR3 protein results from TCRdb running MiXCR on the 5' RACE reads. The data show some 60,000 distinct CDR3 sequences, roughly a tenth seen once. The chain employs TRBV20-1 and TRBJ1-2; weak D call: TRBD1 (5 bases). The sequence derives from a male donor with HTLV-1-associated myelopathy (HAM/TSP). The material sequenced was PBMCs. CDR3 protein: CSGQGGYGYTF. The CDR3 nucleotides are TGCAGTGGGCAGGGAGGATATGGCTACACCTTC.